This TCR beta chain was sequenced during a study of blood T cell repertoires in COVID-19. Assay used: immunoSEQ multiplex PCR; TCRdb lists only in-frame clones, some missing. In the table there are a few hundred thousand clones, roughly 85% of which are singletons. Germline CDR1 MNHEY, CDR2 SMNVEV (reference sequence). The V gene end was trimmed by 8 bases and the J gene end by 2 bases; junction bases not matched to a gene: 10. This CDR3 comprises 15 residues. This clonotype was sampled from a woman between 18 and 29 years old with acute or convalescent COVID-19. The sample was peripheral blood. The rearrangement joins TRBV27 to TRBJ2-7, with 9 bases matching TRBD1. The CDR3 protein is CASSISRDRAYEQYF. The CDR3 nucleotides are TGTGCCAGCTCTATCTCCCGGGACAGGGCCTACGAGCAGTACTTC.